This T cell receptor beta chain appears in the sequencing data of a study of T cells in Graves' hyperthyroidism and ophthalmopathy. The study's findings and limits: Ophthalmopathy onset followed model prediction by a median roughly 6 months. Patients with ophthalmopathy were separated from those with stable hyperthyroidism by a 13 V-J model.

Both ends counted, the CDR3 spans 19 residues. The germline gives CDR1 SNHLY, CDR2 FYNNEI. Amplified regions were TCR beta CDR3 sequences from RNA transcripts. The study used the HTBI primer set for a first-round RT-PCR of the TCR CDR3. TCRdb analysed the multiplex PCR reads with MiXCR anew, one entry per CDR3 protein. This sample yields over 500,000 distinct CDR3 sequences, of which 35% to 50% are seen a single time; roughly 45% belongs to the top ten. Orbital computed tomography and thyroid ultrasound, together with serum TRAb and thyroxine and clinical symptoms, were used for diagnoses. Points on this clonotype: Its cognate antigen is unknown. The DNA is omitted, as the CDR3 cannot be located on it reliably, and the CDR3 follows TCRdb's listing.

Sequencing was carried out using peripheral blood or thyroid tissue (not recorded which). The clonotype comes from an adult woman with Graves' disease, either hyperthyroidism or ophthalmopathy (not recorded which). The chain joins TRBV2 to TRBJ1-2. The CDR3 is CASSEARLTTREAFFGYTF.